What follows describes a single TCR beta chain. The antigen remains unidentified. This sample was included in a study of cytomegalovirus exposure and HLA in healthy donors. Study-wide results and limits: Accurate prediction of HLA-A and HLA-B alleles (for most subjects) was reportedly achieved from TCR beta sequences.

The primer mix had 60 Vbeta and 13 Jbeta primers. Clones were sequenced by immunoSEQ multiplex PCR, and TCRdb holds only the in-frame ones, with some missing. Seen here are about 140,000 clones, about three quarters observed once, and the top ten hold under 7.5%. The CDR3 contains 13 residues. Germline assignment: CDR1 SEHNR and CDR2 FQNEAQ (reference sequence). V lost 3 bases to trimming and J lost 4 bases, with 9 bases between them. Source material: PBMCs. This chain joins TRBV7-9 and TRBJ1-1; D uncertain. The TCR comes from a man aged 35-49 years in good health and CMV-seropositive. In nucleotides, the CDR3 is TGTGCCAGCAGCTTTGCAGGTGGCACTGAAGCTTTCTTT. As protein: CASSFAGGTEAFF.